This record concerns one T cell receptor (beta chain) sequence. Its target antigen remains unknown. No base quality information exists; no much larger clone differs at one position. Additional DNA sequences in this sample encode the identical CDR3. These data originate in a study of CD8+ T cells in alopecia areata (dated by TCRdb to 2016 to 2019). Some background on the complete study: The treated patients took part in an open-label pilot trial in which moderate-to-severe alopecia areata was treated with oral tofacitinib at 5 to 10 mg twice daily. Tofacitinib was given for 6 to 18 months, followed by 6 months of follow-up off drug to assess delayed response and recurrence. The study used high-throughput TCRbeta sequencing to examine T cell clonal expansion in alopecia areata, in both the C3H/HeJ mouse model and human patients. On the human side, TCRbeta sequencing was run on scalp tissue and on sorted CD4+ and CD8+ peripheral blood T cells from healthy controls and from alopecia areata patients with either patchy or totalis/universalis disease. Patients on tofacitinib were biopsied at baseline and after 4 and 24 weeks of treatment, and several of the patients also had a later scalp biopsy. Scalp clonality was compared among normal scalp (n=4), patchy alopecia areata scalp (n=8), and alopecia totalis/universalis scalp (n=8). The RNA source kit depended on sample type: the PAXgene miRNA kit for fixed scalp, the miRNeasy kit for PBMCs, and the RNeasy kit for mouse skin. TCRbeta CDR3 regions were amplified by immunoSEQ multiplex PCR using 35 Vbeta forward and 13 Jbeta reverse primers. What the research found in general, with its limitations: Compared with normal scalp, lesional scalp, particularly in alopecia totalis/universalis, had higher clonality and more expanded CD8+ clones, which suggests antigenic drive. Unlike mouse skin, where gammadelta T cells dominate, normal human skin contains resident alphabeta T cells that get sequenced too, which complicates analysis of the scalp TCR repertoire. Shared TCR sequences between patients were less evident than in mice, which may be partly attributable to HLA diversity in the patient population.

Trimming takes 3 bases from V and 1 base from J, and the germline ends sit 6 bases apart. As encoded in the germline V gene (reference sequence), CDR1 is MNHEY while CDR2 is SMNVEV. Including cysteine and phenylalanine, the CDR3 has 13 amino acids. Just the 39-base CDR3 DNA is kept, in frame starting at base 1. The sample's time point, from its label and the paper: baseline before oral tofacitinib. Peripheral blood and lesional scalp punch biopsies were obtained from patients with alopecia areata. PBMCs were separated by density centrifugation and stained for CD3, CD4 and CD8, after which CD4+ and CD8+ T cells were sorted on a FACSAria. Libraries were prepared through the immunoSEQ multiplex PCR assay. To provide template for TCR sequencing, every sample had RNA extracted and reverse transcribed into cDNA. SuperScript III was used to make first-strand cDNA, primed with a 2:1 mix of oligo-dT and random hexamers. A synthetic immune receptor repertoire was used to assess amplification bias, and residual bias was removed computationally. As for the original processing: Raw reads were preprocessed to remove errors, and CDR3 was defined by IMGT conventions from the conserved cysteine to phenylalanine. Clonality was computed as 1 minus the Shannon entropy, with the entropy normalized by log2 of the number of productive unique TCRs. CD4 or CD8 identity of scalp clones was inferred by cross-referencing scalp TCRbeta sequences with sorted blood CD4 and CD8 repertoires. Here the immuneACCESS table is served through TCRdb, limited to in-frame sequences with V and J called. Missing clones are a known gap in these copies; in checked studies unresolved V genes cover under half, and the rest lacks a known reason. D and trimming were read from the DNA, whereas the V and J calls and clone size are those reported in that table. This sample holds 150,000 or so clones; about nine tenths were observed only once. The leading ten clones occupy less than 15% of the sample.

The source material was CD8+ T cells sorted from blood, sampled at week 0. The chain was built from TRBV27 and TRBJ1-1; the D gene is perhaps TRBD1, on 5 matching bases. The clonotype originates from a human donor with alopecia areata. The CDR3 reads CASSFGGNTEAFF. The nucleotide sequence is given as TGTGCCAGCAGTTTTGGGGGGAACACTGAAGCTTTCTTT.